The 23 T cell receptor beta chains reported below all come from one sample, sequenced in a study of technical replicates of blood from four donors. Clones were sequenced by immunoSEQ multiplex PCR, and TCRdb holds only the in-frame ones, with some missing. The sample records about 73,000 clones, 93% being singletons. The sequencing sample was made of T cells isolated from PBMCs. These receptors originate from a human donor in good health.

The chain uses TRBV9 and TRBJ2-1, with a possible D match to TRBD2 (6 bases). CDR3 length: 15 amino acids. V was clipped by 0 bases and J by 9 bases, with 16 bases between them. The germline V gene has CDR1 SGDLS and CDR2 YYNGEE. The CDR3 loop reads CASSVAGEVGGEQFF. The CDR3 nucleotides read TGTGCCAGCAGCGTAGCTGGGGAGGTTGGGGGTGAGCAGTTCTTC.

V gene TRBV2 combines with J gene TRBJ1-2; D perhaps matches TRBD1 (6 bases). In germline, CDR1 is SNHLY, CDR2 FYNNEI. CDR3 length: 13 amino acids. Trimming cost V 1 base and J 9 bases, with 12 bases left between them. CDR3 amino acids: CASSEEGDVSYTF. The CDR3 DNA reads TGTGCCAGCAGTGAAGAGGGGGACGTTAGCTACACCTTC. The entire variable domain, with the rest obtained from reference TRBV2 and TRBJ1-2, is as follows: EPEVTQTPSHQVTQMGQEVILRCVPISNHLYFYWYRQILGQKVEFLVSFYNNEISEKSEIFDDQFSVERPDGSNFTLKIRSTKLEDSAMYFCASSEEGDVSYTFGSGTRLTVV.

The chain recombines TRBV7-9 with TRBJ2-7; tentative D call: TRBD2 (7 bases). Germline CDR1 is SEHNR and CDR2 is FQNEAQ (reference sequence). The V end lost 5 bases, the J end lost 3 bases, and 14 bases lay between the germline ends. The CDR3 is 14 amino acids. The CDR3: CASSPRGPDYEQYF. CDR3 in DNA: TGTGCCAGCAGCCCGCGGGGGCCAGACTACGAGCAGTACTTC.

V and J are TRBV5-6 and TRBJ2-5; D might be TRBD1 (5 bases). Trimming shortened V by 0 bases and J by 3 bases, and 6 bases separated the two germline ends. The V gene's germline CDR1 is SGHDT and CDR2 YYEEEE. The CDR3 length is 13 residues. CDR3 residues: CASSLGREETQYF. The CDR3 nucleotides are TGTGCCAGCAGCTTGGGCAGGGAAGAGACCCAGTACTTC.

The chain joins TRBV30 to TRBJ2-2; the D gene is possibly TRBD1 (5 bases). The germline gives CDR1 GTSNPN, CDR2 SVGIG (reference sequence). V lost 0 bases and J 6 bases, leaving 8 bases between the germline ends. CDR3 length equals 13 residues. The CDR3 DNA reads TGTGCCTGGAGTGTTCGGACATCCGGGGAGCTGTTTTTT. Its protein product is CAWSVRTSGELFF.

This chain connects TRBV5-1 to TRBJ2-2, with D possibly being TRBD1 (5 bases). V was pared by 0 bases and J by 3 bases, with 9 bases between. Germline V gene lookup returns CDR1 SGHRS and CDR2 YFSETQ. This CDR3 contains 15 residues. Written as DNA, the CDR3 is TGCGCCAGCAGCTTGGGTAGGGGCGACACCGGGGAGCTGTTTTTT. It specifies CASSLGRGDTGELFF.

This clone was seen only a few times. The V and J genes are TRBV6-5 and TRBJ2-7; 10 nucleotides match TRBD1. CDR1 and CDR2 from the germline V gene are MNHEY and SVGAGI. The length of the CDR3 is 16 residues. J gave up 3 bases and V 0 bases, and 5 bases lay outside the gene matches. The CDR3 region is CASSYSSGQGYYEQYF. The CDR3, as DNA: TGTGCCAGCAGTTACTCCTCGGGACAGGGGTACTACGAGCAGTACTTC.

CDR3 residues: CASSALAGLSTDTQYF. The CDR3, as DNA: TGCGCCAGCAGCGCTCTAGCGGGTCTAAGCACAGATACGCAGTATTTT. V and J are TRBV5-1 and TRBJ2-3; 8 nucleotides line up with TRBD2. Germline CDR1 reads SGHRS; CDR2 reads YFSETQ. Unmatched junction bases numbered 7, after V lost 4 bases and J lost 0 bases. The CDR3 has 16 amino acids.

V usage is TRBV6-6 and J usage is TRBJ1-6; a weak D match, TRBD1 (5 bases). The CDR3 extends over 14 amino acids. The germline V gene has CDR1 MNHNY and CDR2 SVGAGI (reference sequence). With 6 bases removed from V and 9 bases from J, the gap between germline ends came to 15 bases. In DNA, the CDR3 is TGTGCCAGCAGCCCGGGACTCCCAGGTTCACCCCTCCACTTT. Amino acid sequence: CASSPGLPGSPLHF.

The chain has TRBV30 and TRBJ2-2; the match to TRBD1 covers 7 bases. CDR1 and CDR2 from the germline V gene are GTSNPN and SVGIG (reference sequence). The V segment lost 4 bases and the J segment 2 bases; nucleotides outside the gene matches: 7. The CDR3 contains 15 residues. The CDR3 spells CAWINRGQNTGELFF. CDR3 coding DNA: TGTGCCTGGATTAACAGGGGCCAAAACACCGGGGAGCTGTTTTTT.

This CDR3 reads CSVEAEQGQKLFF. The CDR3 nucleotides are TGCAGCGTTGAAGCCGAGCAGGGCCAAAAACTGTTTTTT. The chain uses TRBV29-1 and TRBJ1-4; D may be TRBD1 (5 bases). The CDR3 contains 13 residues. Germline values: CDR1 SQVTM, CDR2 ANQGSEA. V was trimmed by 1 base and J by 9 bases, leaving 12 bases between them.

The rearrangement joins TRBV2 to TRBJ2-6; perhaps TRBD1 as D (5 bases). Trimming shortened V by 2 bases and J by 2 bases, and 7 bases separated the two germline ends. This CDR3 has 15 amino acids. Germline V lookup: CDR1 SNHLY, CDR2 FYNNEI. CDR3 loop: CASSELTAGANVLTF. Here the CDR3 DNA reads TGTGCCAGCAGTGAACTGACAGCTGGGGCCAACGTCCTGACTTTC.

The chain uses TRBV27 and TRBJ2-7; 8 nucleotides align to TRBD2. From germline, CDR1 is MNHEY and CDR2 SMNVEV (reference sequence). V gave up 7 bases and J gave up 3 bases; unmatched junction bases: 2. CDR3 size: 12 residues. CDR3 coding DNA: TGTGCCAGCATGAGCGGGGGCTACGAGCAGTACTTC. Protein: CASMSGGYEQYF.

This clone was found a few times. The V gene is TRBV7-9, the J gene TRBJ1-1; TRBD1 agrees at 11 bases. Germline assignment: CDR1 SEHNR and CDR2 FQNEAQ (reference sequence). The CDR3 totals 17 residues. Trimming at V came to 5 bases and at J to 3 bases, leaving 11 bases not matched to a gene. Here the CDR3 DNA reads TGTGCCAGCAGCACCGGACAGGGGGCGCGTATGGACACTGAAGCTTTCTTT. This translates into CASSTGQGARMDTEAFF.

V gene TRBV19 combines with J gene TRBJ2-7; possibly TRBD1 for D (5 bases). The CDR3 runs 15 residues. Trimming removed 1 base at V and 3 bases at J, with 13 bases between. Germline CDR1 reads LNHDA; CDR2 reads SQIVND (reference sequence). CDR3 in amino acids: CASSIGRGSDYEQYF. The CDR3 DNA sequence: TGTGCCAGTAGTATAGGTAGGGGATCCGACTACGAGCAGTACTTC.

J is TRBJ2-1 and V is TRBV2; D ambiguous. CDR1 SNHLY and CDR2 FYNNEI come from the germline V gene. The V and J ends lost 6 bases and 8 bases respectively, with 11 bases between them. CDR3 length: 12 residues. CDR3 sequence reads: CASSPPLYEQFF. CDR3 sequence (DNA): TGTGCCAGCAGCCCCCCCCTCTATGAGCAGTTCTTC. The full variable domain, in which reference TRBV2 and TRBJ2-1 provide the parts outside the CDR3, is EPEVTQTPSHQVTQMGQEVILRCVPISNHLYFYWYRQILGQKVEFLVSFYNNEISEKSEIFDDQFSVERPDGSNFTLKIRSTKLEDSAMYFCASSPPLYEQFFGPGTRLTVL.

The chain has TRBV7-3 and TRBJ2-3, with 11 bases aligning to TRBD2. The CDR3 sequence is 16 residues long. Germline trimming cut 4 bases from V and 6 bases from J; bases unmatched to any gene: 9. Germline V gene sequence: CDR1 SGHTA, CDR2 FQGTGA. In DNA form, the CDR3 reads TGTGCCAGCAGCTCCACCCCCGGGACTAGCGGTGATACGCAGTATTTT. Encoded protein: CASSSTPGTSGDTQYF.

The count of this clone is one. V is TRBV27 and J is TRBJ2-7, with D unresolved. V lost 3 bases, J lost 1 base, and 7 bases lay in between. The CDR3 is 13 amino acids. Germline loops: CDR1 MNHEY, CDR2 SMNVEV (reference sequence). The CDR3 nucleotides are TGTGCCAGCAGTTTGGTACAGTCCTACGAGCAGTACTTC. Its translation is CASSLVQSYEQYF.

This chain uses TRBV11-2 with TRBJ2-7; 7 nucleotides align to TRBD1. This CDR3 comprises 16 residues. After removal of 2 bases from V and 7 bases from J, the junction contained 14 bases not matched to a gene. In germline, CDR1 is SGHAT, CDR2 FQNNGV. Written as DNA, the CDR3 is TGTGCCAGCAGCTTAAACCCGGGGACAGTCTTTGGGGAGCAGTACTTC. It codes for CASSLNPGTVFGEQYF.

CDR3: CASSSGQALHQPQHF. DNA of the CDR3: TGTGCCAGCAGTTCGGGACAGGCGTTGCACCAGCCCCAGCATTTT. This chain links TRBV6-5 with TRBJ1-5; 8 bases map to TRBD1. The CDR3 is 15 residues long. The germline CDR1 and CDR2 sequences are MNHEY and SVGAGI. V shed 4 bases, J shed 7 bases, and the junction held 9 bases outside the gene matches.

The chain uses TRBV7-6 and TRBJ1-5, with TRBD1 matching 8 bases. CDR1 is SGHVS and CDR2 is FNYEAQ in the germline V gene. The CDR3 is 17 amino acids. V was pared by 5 bases and J by 2 bases, with 11 bases of the junction left unmatched. The DNA for the CDR3 is TGTGCCAGCAGCCCAGGACAGGGAAGGTTGGGCAATCAGCCCCAGCATTTT. Its translation is CASSPGQGRLGNQPQHF.

The rearrangement links TRBV13 to TRBJ2-7; TRBD2 aligns across 9 bases. The CDR3 runs to 16 residues. Germline CDR1 PRHDT, CDR2 FYEKMQ (reference sequence). V was clipped by 3 bases and J by 1 base; unmatched bases: 7. The CDR3 region has the DNA TGTGCCAGCAGCTTCTGGGGCGGGAGGGCTTCCTACGAGCAGTACTTC. It is translated as CASSFWGGRASYEQYF.

J is TRBJ2-1 and V is TRBV11-2; 9 nucleotides align to TRBD2. V lost 2 bases to trimming and J lost 8 bases; unmatched junction nucleotides: 10. The germline V gene has CDR1 SGHAT and CDR2 FQNNGV. The CDR3 sequence is 16 residues long. The CDR3 DNA sequence: TGTGCCAGCAGCTTATGGGGGACTAGCAAGGGTCATGAGCAGTTCTTC. This sequence encodes CASSLWGTSKGHEQFF. Full variable domain (missing parts from reference TRBV11-2 and TRBJ2-1): EAGVAQSPRYKIIEKRQSVAFWCNPISGHATLYWYQQILGQGPKLLIQFQNNGVVDDSQLPKDRFSAERLKGVDSTLKIQPAKLEDSAVYLCASSLWGTSKGHEQFFGPGTRLTVL.